This entry concerns a single T cell receptor (beta chain). The target antigen is unknown. The CDR3 extends over 15 amino acids. V was pared by 6 bases and J by 0 bases, with 12 bases between. Germline V gene sequence: CDR1 MNHNS, CDR2 SASEGT. These data originate in a study of T cells in localized non-small cell lung cancer. General study results and limits: Of the top 100 tumor clones, median around 62 were in adjacent lung, approximately 29 among its top 100. Uninvolved adjacent lung showed higher T cell clonality than tumor. Greater T cell density in blood accompanied longer overall survival. Heterogeneity within the tumor remains possible, as just one region underwent sequencing.

Using immunoSEQ multiplex PCR, the repertoire was profiled, and TCRdb retains in-frame clones only, with some absent. Here the sample spans approximately 45,000 clones, roughly nine tenths being singletons. This receptor was obtained from a man aged 40-75 years with stage II lung adenocarcinoma. Sequences were derived from PBMCs, sampled before any cancer treatment. The chain combines TRBV6-1 with TRBJ1-3; no clear D gene. CDR3 sequence reads: CASRRASSSGNTIYF. In nucleotides, the CDR3 is TGTGCCAGCAGACGGGCCTCGAGCTCTGGAAACACCATATATTTT.